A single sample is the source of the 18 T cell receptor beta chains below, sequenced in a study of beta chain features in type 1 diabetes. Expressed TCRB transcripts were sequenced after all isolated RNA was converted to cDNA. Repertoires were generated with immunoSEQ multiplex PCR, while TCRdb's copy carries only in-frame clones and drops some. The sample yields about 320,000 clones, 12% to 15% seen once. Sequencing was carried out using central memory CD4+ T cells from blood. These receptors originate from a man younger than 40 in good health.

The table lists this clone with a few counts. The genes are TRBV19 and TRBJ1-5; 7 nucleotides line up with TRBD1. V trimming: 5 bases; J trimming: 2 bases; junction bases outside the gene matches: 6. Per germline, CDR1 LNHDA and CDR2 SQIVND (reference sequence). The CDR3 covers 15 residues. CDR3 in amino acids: CASSAPTGGNQPQHF. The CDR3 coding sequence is TGTGCCAGTAGTGCCCCTACAGGGGGCAATCAGCCCCAGCATTTT. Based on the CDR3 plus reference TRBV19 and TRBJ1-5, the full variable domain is DGGITQSPKYLFRKEGQNVTLSCEQNLNHDAMYWYRQDPGQGLRLIYYSQIVNDFQKGDIAEGYSVSREKKESFPLTVTSAQKNPTAFYLCASSAPTGGNQPQHFGDGTRLSIL.

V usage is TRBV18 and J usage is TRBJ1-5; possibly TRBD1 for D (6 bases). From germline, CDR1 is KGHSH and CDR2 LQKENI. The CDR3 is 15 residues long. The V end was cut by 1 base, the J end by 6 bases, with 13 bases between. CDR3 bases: TGTGCCAGCTCACCACTGGGGGGCAATATTCAGCCCCAGCATTTT. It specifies CASSPLGGNIQPQHF.

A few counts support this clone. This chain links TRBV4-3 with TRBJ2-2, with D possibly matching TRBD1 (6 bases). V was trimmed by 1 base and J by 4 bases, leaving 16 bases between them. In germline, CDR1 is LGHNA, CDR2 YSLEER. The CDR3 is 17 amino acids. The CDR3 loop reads CASSQGQDWGFTGELFF. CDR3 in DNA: TGCGCCAGCAGCCAAGGACAGGATTGGGGGTTCACCGGGGAGCTGTTTTTT.

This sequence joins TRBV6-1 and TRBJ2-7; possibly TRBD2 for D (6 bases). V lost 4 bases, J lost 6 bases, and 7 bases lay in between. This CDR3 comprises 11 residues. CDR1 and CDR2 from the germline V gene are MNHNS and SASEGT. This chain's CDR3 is CASSGGGEQYV. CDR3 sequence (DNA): TGTGCCAGCAGTGGGGGAGGCGAGCAGTACGTC.

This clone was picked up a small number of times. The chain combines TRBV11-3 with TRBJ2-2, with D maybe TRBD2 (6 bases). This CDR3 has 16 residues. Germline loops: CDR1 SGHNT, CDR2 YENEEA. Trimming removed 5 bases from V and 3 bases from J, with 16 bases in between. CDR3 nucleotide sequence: TGTGCCAGCAGCCAACCGGGACTGGGATACACCGGGGAGCTGTTTTTT. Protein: CASSQPGLGYTGELFF.

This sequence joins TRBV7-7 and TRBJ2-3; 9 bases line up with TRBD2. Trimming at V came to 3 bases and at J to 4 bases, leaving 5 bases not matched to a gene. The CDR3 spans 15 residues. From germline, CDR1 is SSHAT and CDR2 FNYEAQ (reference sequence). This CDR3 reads CASSLAGGPADTQYF. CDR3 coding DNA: TGTGCCAGCAGCTTGGCGGGAGGGCCAGCAGATACGCAGTATTTT.

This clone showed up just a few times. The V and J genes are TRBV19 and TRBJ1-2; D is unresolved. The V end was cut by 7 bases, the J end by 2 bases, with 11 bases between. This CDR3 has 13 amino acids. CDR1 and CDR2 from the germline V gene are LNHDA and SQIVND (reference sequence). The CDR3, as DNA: TGTGCCAGTAACTCGTTAGAGAACTATGGCTACACCTTC. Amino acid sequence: CASNSLENYGYTF.

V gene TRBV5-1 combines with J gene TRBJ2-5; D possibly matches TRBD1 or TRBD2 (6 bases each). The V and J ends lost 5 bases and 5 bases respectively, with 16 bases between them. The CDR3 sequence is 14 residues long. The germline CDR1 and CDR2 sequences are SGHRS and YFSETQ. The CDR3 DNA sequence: TGCGCCAGCAGTGGGGGGCGGCTTATGGAGACCCAGTACTTC. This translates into CASSGGRLMETQYF.

The CDR3 loop is CASSYPGLAEQETQYF. The CDR3 nucleotides read TGTGCCAGCAGTTATCCGGGACTAGCGGAGCAAGAGACCCAGTACTTC. The chain combines TRBV6-5 with TRBJ2-5; 11 positions match TRBD2. The length of the CDR3 is 16 residues. V lost 3 bases and J lost 2; bases outside the gene matches: 5. Germline CDR1 MNHEY, CDR2 SVGAGI.

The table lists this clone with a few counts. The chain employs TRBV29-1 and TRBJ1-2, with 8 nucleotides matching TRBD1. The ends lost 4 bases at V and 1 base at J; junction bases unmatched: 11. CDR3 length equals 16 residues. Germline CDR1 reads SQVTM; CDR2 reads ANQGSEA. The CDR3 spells CSVGGRGTGLNYGYTF. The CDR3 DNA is TGCAGCGTTGGGGGGAGAGGGACAGGCCTTAACTATGGCTACACCTTC.

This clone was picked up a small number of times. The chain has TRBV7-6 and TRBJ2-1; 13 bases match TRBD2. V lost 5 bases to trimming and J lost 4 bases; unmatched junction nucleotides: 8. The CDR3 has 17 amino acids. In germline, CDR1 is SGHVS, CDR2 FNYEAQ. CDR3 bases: TGTGCCAGCAGCGCCGGACTAGCGGGGGCAGGGTACAATGAGCAGTTCTTC. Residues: CASSAGLAGAGYNEQFF.

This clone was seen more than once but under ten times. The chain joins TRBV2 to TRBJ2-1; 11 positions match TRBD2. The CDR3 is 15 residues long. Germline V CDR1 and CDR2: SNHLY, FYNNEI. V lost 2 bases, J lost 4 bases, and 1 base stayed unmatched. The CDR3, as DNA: TGTGCCAGCAGTGAATTAGCGGGGGGGTACAATGAGCAGTTCTTC. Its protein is CASSELAGGYNEQFF.

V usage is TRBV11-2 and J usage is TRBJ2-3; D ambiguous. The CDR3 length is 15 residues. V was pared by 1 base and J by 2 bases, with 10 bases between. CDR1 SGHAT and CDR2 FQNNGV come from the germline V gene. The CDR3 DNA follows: TGTGCCAGCAGCTTAGGGCGCGGCTCCACAGATACGCAGTATTTT. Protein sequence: CASSLGRGSTDTQYF. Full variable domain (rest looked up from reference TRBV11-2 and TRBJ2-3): EAGVAQSPRYKIIEKRQSVAFWCNPISGHATLYWYQQILGQGPKLLIQFQNNGVVDDSQLPKDRFSAERLKGVDSTLKIQPAKLEDSAVYLCASSLGRGSTDTQYFGPGTRLTVL.

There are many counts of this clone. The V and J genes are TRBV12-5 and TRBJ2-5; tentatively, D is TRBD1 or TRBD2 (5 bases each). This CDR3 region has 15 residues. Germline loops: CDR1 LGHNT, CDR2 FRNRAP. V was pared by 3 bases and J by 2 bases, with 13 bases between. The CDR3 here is CASGFGRGFQETQYF. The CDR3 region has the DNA TGTGCTAGTGGTTTTGGTCGGGGCTTTCAAGAGACCCAGTACTTC.

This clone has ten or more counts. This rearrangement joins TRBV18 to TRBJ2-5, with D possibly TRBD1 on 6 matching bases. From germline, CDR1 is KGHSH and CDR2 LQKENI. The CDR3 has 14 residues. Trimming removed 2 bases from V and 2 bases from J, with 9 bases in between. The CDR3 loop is CASSPGGLQETQYF. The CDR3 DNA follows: TGTGCCAGCTCACCAGGGGGCTTGCAAGAGACCCAGTACTTC.

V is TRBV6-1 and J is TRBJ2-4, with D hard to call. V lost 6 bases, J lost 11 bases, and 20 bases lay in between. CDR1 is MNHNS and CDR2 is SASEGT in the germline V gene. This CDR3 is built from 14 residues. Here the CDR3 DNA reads TGTGCCAGCAGCGATAACGTCCAGTCTCGGTTTCAGTACTTC. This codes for CASSDNVQSRFQYF.

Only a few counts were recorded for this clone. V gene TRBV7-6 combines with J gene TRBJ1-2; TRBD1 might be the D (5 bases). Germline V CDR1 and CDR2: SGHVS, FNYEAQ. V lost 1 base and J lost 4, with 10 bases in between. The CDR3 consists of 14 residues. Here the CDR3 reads CASSLDRDLYGYTF. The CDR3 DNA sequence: TGTGCCAGCAGCTTAGATAGGGACCTCTATGGCTACACCTTC.

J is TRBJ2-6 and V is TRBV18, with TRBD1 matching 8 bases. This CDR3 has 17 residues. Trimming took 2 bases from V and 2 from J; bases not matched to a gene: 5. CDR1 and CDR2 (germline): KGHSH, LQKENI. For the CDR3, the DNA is TGTGCCAGCTCACCAAGAGCGGACAGGGCTGGGGCCAACGTCCTGACTTTC. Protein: CASSPRADRAGANVLTF.